This T cell receptor beta chain was sequenced during a study of T-cell reconstitution after alpha-beta-depleted transplantation in children. Preparation of the TCRbeta library was carried out with unique molecular identifiers. Each CDR3 protein gets one entry after TCRdb re-called the PCR reads with MiXCR. The repertoire includes about 500,000 distinct CDR3 sequences, around a third of them detected once, and less than 2.5% sits in the top ten. CDR3 size: 16 residues. Trimming shortened V by 5 bases and J by 5 bases, and 18 bases separated the two germline ends. Many counts were recorded for this clonotype.

The chain combines TRBV12-3 or TRBV12-4 with TRBJ1-4; a possible D gene is TRBD1 (5 bases). The material was PBMCs from the stem cell graft donor, obtained from the stem cell graft. The receptor was isolated from a human donor who donated a stem cell graft to a child with aplastic anemia. Written as DNA, the CDR3 is TGTGCCAGCAGTCCTGCTATGGGGCTTCGGAATGAAAAACTGTTTTTT. Its translation: CASSPAMGLRNEKLFF.